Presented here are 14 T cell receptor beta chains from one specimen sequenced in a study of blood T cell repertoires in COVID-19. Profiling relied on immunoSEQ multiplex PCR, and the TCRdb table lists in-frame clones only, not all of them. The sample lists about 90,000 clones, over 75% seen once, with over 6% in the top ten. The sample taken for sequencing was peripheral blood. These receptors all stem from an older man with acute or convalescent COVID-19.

This chain's CDR3 is CATSGVLAGGPHEQFF. In nucleotides, the CDR3 is TGTGCCACCAGTGGTGTACTAGCGGGGGGCCCCCATGAGCAGTTCTTC. The chain couples TRBV24-1 to TRBJ2-1, with 12 bases matching TRBD2. V lost 5 bases to trimming and J lost 8 bases; unmatched junction nucleotides: 9. The germline V gene has CDR1 KGHDR and CDR2 SFDVKD. CDR3 length: 16 amino acids.

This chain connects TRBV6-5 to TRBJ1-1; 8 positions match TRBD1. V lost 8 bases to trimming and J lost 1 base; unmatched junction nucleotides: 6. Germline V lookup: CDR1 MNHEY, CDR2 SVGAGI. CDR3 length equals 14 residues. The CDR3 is CASSLDRANTEAFF. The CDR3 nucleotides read TGTGCCAGCTCGCTGGACAGGGCGAACACTGAAGCTTTCTTT.

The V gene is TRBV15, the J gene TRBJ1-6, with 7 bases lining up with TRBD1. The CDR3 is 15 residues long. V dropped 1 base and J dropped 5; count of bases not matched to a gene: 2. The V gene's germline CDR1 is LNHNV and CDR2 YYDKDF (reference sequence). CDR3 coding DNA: TGTGCCACCAGCAGAGGCAGGGGGAATAATTCACCCCTCCACTTT. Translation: CATSRGRGNNSPLHF.

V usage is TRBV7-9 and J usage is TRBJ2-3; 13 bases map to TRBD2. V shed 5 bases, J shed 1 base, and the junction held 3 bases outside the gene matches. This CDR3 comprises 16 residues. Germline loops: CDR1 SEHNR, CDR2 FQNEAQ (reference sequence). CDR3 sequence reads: CASSLGLAGGTDTQYF. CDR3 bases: TGTGCCAGCAGCCTAGGACTAGCGGGGGGCACAGATACGCAGTATTTT.

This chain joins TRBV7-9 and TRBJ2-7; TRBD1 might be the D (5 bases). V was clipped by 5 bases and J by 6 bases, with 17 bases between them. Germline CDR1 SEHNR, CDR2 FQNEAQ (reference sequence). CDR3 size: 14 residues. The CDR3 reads CASSPQTRASEQYF. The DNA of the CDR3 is TGTGCCAGCAGCCCTCAAACCAGGGCCAGCGAGCAGTACTTC. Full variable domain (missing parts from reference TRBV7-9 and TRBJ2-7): DTGVSQNPRHKITKRGQNVTFRCDPISEHNRLYWYRQTLGQGPEFLTYFQNEAQLEKSRLLSDRFSAERPKGSFSTLEIQRTEQGDSAMYLCASSPQTRASEQYFGPGTRLTVT.

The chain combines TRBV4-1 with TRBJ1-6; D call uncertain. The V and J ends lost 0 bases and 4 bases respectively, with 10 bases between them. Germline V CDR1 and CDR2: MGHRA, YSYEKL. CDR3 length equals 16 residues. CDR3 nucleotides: TGCGCCAGCAGCCAAGAATCCCGCAGGTATAATTCACCCCTCCACTTT. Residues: CASSQESRRYNSPLHF.

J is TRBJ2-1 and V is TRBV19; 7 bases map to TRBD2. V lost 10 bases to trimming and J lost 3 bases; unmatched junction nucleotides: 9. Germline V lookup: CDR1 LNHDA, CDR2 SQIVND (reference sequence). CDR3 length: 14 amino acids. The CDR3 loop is CATSSGAGYNEQFF. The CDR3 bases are TGTGCCACCTCAAGCGGGGCAGGCTACAATGAGCAGTTCTTC.

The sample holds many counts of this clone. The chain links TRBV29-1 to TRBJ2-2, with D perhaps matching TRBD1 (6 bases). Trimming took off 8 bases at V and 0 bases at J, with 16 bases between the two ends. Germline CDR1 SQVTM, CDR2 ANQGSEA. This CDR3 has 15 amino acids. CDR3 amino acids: CSIPMGASNTGELFF. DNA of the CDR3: TGCAGCATACCCATGGGGGCCTCGAACACCGGGGAGCTGTTTTTT.

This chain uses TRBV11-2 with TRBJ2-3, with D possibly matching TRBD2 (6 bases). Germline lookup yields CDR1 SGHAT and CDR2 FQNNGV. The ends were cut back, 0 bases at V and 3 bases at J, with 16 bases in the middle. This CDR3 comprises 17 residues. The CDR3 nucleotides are TGTGCCAGCAGCTTAGATCTAATGGGGGGTTGGACAGATACGCAGTATTTT. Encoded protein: CASSLDLMGGWTDTQYF.

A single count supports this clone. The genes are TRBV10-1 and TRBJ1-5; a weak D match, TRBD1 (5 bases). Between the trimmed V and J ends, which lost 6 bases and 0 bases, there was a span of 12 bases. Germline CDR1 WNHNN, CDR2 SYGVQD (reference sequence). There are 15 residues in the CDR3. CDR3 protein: CASSRTLHSNQPQHF. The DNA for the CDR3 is TGCGCCAGCAGCCGGACACTACATAGCAATCAGCCCCAGCATTTT.

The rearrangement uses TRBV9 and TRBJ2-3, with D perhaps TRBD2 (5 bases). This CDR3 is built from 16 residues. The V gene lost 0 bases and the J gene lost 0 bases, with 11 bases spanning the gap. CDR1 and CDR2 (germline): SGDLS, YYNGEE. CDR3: CASSVGVGASTDTQYF. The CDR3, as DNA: TGTGCCAGCAGCGTAGGGGTGGGAGCTAGCACAGATACGCAGTATTTT.

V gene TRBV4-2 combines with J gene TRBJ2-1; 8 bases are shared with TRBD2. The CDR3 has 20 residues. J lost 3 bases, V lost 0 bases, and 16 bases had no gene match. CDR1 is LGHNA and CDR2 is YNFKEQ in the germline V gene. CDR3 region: CASSQDLNSGNLNFYNEQFF. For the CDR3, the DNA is TGTGCCAGCAGCCAAGATCTAAATAGCGGGAATCTAAACTTCTACAATGAGCAGTTCTTC.

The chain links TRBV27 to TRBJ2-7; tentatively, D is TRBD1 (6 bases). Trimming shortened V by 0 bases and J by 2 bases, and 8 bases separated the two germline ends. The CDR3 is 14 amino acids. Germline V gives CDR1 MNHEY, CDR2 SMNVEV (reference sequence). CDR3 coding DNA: TGTGCCAGCAGTTTATCCCGGACAGCCTACGAGCAGTACTTC. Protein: CASSLSRTAYEQYF.

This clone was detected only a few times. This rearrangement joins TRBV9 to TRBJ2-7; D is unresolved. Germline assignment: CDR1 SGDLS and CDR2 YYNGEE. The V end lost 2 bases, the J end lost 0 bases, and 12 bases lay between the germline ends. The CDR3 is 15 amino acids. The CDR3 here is CASSVGPRGSYEQYF. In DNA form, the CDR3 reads TGTGCCAGCAGCGTTGGCCCTCGAGGCTCCTACGAGCAGTACTTC.